Listed below are T cell receptor beta chains from one sample, sequenced in a study of CD8+ T cells in alopecia areata. Produced via immunoSEQ multiplex PCR; TCRdb's table is partial and in-frame only. The data hold 150,000 to 200,000 clones, with around 60% observed a single time. Sequencing was performed on CD4+ T cells sorted from blood, taken between weeks 49 and 50, from a patient treated with tofacitinib. The receptors originated from a human donor with alopecia areata. The CDR3 runs from the conserved cysteine through the conserved F or W. D genes are given only for firm matches.

d_call v_call cdr3_aa
. TRBV2 CASTEMVDYGYTF
TRBD1 TRBV7-9 CASSIGQAGQPQHF
. TRBV7-2 CASSLALGEGYGYTF
. TRBV29-1 CSVGSSMVNNEQFF
. TRBV15 CATSRGPDTQYF
. TRBV5-6 CASSYSPTLYNEQFF
TRBD2 TRBV19 CASSIGGSKETQYF
. TRBV29-1 CSVGGDTPYEQYF
TRBD2 TRBV6-6 CASSRLASAYEQYF
. TRBV14 CASSHSGANVLTF
. TRBV15 CATSRVRETQYF
. TRBV6-1 CASSPRGSNEKLFF
. TRBV30 CAWDGGRMNTEAFF
. TRBV9 CASSVALPSDLSGNTIYF
TRBD1 TRBV9 CASSIRTGTNYGYTF
. TRBV27 CASSPARGSYGYTF
. TRBV7-9 CASRGGGNEKLFF
TRBD1 TRBV4-3 CASSQTGGETQYF
. TRBV11-3 CASSLTEDTQYF
. TRBV25-1 CASSETGVPSYTF